Below, 24 T cell receptor beta chains from the same sample are listed, as sequenced in a study of blood T cell repertoires in COVID-19 (TCRdb year 2020). Receptor libraries were prepared by the immunoSEQ multiplex PCR assay. TCRdb limited this immuneACCESS table to in-frame rearrangements with V and J called. A share of clones is missing; checked studies link under half to unresolved V genes, and the rest is unexplained. The sample table records about 59,000 clones; around 92% of these occur just once. The ten most abundant clones make up 8.5% to 10% of the sample. Sequencing was performed on peripheral blood. The receptor set was obtained from a human donor in a cohort sampled during active COVID-19.

This chain connects TRBV4-1 to TRBJ2-7; 10 positions agree with TRBD2. Germline V CDR1 and CDR2: MGHRA, YSYEKL. J lost 5 bases, V lost 0 bases, and 10 bases had no gene match. CDR3 size: 17 residues. As DNA, the CDR3 is TGCGCCAGCAGCCAAGATCCGGTAGCGGGAGGTGCGGACGAGCAGTACTTC. Residues: CASSQDPVAGGADEQYF.

This chain links TRBV6-4 with TRBJ2-1, with TRBD2 matching over 16 bases. V was pared by 2 bases and J by 4 bases, with 8 bases of the junction left unmatched. The germline V gene encodes CDR1 MRHNA and CDR2 SNTAGT. CDR3 size: 19 residues. CDR3 nucleotides: TGTGCCAGCAGTGACCCCGGGACTAGCGGGGGGGCCGGGTACAATGAGCAGTTCTTC. It is translated as CASSDPGTSGGAGYNEQFF.

The chain combines TRBV19 with TRBJ1-4; D remains unclear. Germline V gene lookup returns CDR1 LNHDA and CDR2 SQIVND (reference sequence). V was cut by 2 bases and J by 8 bases, with 12 bases left in between. The CDR3 loop spans 14 amino acids. CDR3 DNA sequence: TGTGCCAGTAGTATACGGGGTTTGGGGGAAAAACTGTTTTTT. Translation gives CASSIRGLGEKLFF.

This chain uses TRBV28 with TRBJ1-1; a possible D gene is TRBD1 (5 bases). Germline-derived CDR1 and CDR2 are MDHEN and SYDVKM. The CDR3 is made up of 15 amino acids. V was cut by 6 bases and J by 6 bases, with 20 bases left in between. The CDR3 sequence: CASSNFVGGAPEAFF. DNA of the CDR3: TGTGCCAGCAGCAACTTTGTTGGAGGGGCACCTGAAGCTTTCTTT.

This chain links TRBV28 with TRBJ2-7; 7 positions agree with TRBD2. Germline trimming cut 4 bases from V and 7 bases from J; bases unmatched to any gene: 16. The CDR3 is made up of 16 amino acids. The germline V gene encodes CDR1 MDHEN and CDR2 SYDVKM. In DNA, the CDR3 is TGTGCCAGCAGTTACCCGGGGGAGGGCGGAATCGGGGAGCAGTACTTC. Translated, it gives CASSYPGEGGIGEQYF.

This chain connects TRBV5-1 to TRBJ2-6; no definite D call. V was shortened by 3 bases and J by 0 bases, with 13 bases between the two germline ends. Germline CDR1 and CDR2: SGHRS and YFSETQ. The CDR3 consists of 17 residues. The CDR3 sequence: CASSWVEVSSGANVLTF. In DNA form, the CDR3 reads TGCGCCAGCAGCTGGGTTGAGGTTAGCTCTGGGGCCAACGTCCTGACTTTC. Filled out from reference TRBV5-1 and TRBJ2-6, the complete variable domain reads KAGVTQTPRYLIKTRGQQVTLSCSPISGHRSVSWYQQTPGQGLQFLFEYFSETQRNKGNFPGRFSGRQFSNSRSEMNVSTLELGDSALYLCASSWVEVSSGANVLTFGAGSRLTVL.

The gene calls are TRBV9 and TRBJ2-7; tentative D call: TRBD2 (5 bases). The CDR3 spans 14 residues. Germline V lookup: CDR1 SGDLS, CDR2 YYNGEE. The CDR3 loop reads CAVNGGQLSYEQYF. The CDR3 DNA sequence: TGTGCTGTTAATGGCGGGCAACTCTCCTACGAGCAGTACTTC.

The chain uses TRBV7-9 and TRBJ2-1, with 7 nucleotides matching TRBD1. With V trimmed by 1 base and J by 6 bases, 6 bases remained unmatched. Germline CDR1 reads SEHNR; CDR2 reads FQNEAQ (reference sequence). The CDR3 consists of 15 residues. CDR3 region: CASSLDLSGGNEQFF. CDR3 nucleotide sequence: TGTGCCAGCAGCTTAGATTTGTCAGGGGGCAATGAGCAGTTCTTC.

This clone was detected only once. The chain combines TRBV12-5 with TRBJ1-3; D gene unclear. The germline gives CDR1 LGHNT, CDR2 FRNRAP. Trimming cost V 3 bases and J 2 bases, with 5 bases left between them. This CDR3 is built from 13 residues. The CDR3 region is CASGFRAGNTIYF. The CDR3 DNA follows: TGTGCTAGTGGTTTCCGGGCTGGAAACACCATATATTTT.

The chain employs TRBV20-1 and TRBJ2-7; perhaps TRBD2 as D (5 bases). CDR3 size: 13 residues. CDR1 DFQATT and CDR2 SNEGSKA come from the germline V gene (reference sequence). The ends were cut back, 3 bases at V and 2 bases at J, with 11 bases in the middle. In nucleotides, the CDR3 is TGCAGTGCTAGTTTTAGGAGGACCTACGAGCAGTACTTC. Residues: CSASFRRTYEQYF.

The chain combines TRBV19 with TRBJ2-3, with 8 bases identical to TRBD1. V gave up 5 bases and J gave up 5 bases; unmatched junction bases: 9. CDR3 length equals 15 residues. CDR1 is LNHDA and CDR2 is SQIVND in the germline V gene (reference sequence). The CDR3 DNA is TGTGCCAGTAGTGAACCAGGGGGCATGGTAGATACGCAGTATTTT. Its translation is CASSEPGGMVDTQYF.

This chain links TRBV7-6 with TRBJ2-1; D is unclear. The length of the CDR3 is 13 residues. Deletions cut 5 bases from V and 6 bases from J, with 11 bases between. CDR1 and CDR2 from the germline V gene are SGHVS and FNYEAQ. In DNA, the CDR3 is TGTGCCAGCAGCCGTTACGAGGTCAATGAGCAGTTCTTC. It specifies CASSRYEVNEQFF.

The chain carries TRBV18 and TRBJ2-1; 7 bases are a match to TRBD2. The CDR3 contains 13 residues. The trim removed 6 bases at V and 7 bases at J, leaving 6 bases unmatched. CDR1 and CDR2 from the germline V gene are KGHSH and LQKENI. The CDR3 sequence is CASSPYGRNEQFF. For the CDR3, the DNA is TGTGCCAGCTCCCCCTACGGGAGGAATGAGCAGTTCTTC. The full variable domain, rest sourced from reference TRBV18 and TRBJ2-1, is NAGVMQNPRHLVRRRGQEARLRCSPMKGHSHVYWYRQLPEEGLKFMVYLQKENIIDESGMPKERFSAEFPKEGPSILRIQQVVRGDSAAYFCASSPYGRNEQFFGPGTRLTVL.

This clone was counted once. The chain couples TRBV19 to TRBJ2-5, with 8 bases fitting TRBD1. Germline values: CDR1 LNHDA, CDR2 SQIVND (reference sequence). There are 14 residues in the CDR3. V lost 4 bases and J lost 4; bases outside the gene matches: 5. The CDR3 reads CASSTSGTGETQYF. The CDR3 DNA sequence: TGTGCCAGTAGTACCTCCGGGACAGGAGAGACCCAGTACTTC. The full variable domain, completed using reference TRBV19 and TRBJ2-5, is DGGITQSPKYLFRKEGQNVTLSCEQNLNHDAMYWYRQDPGQGLRLIYYSQIVNDFQKGDIAEGYSVSREKKESFPLTVTSAQKNPTAFYLCASSTSGTGETQYFGPGTRLLVL.

The chain is built from TRBV18 and TRBJ2-3, with D perhaps matching TRBD2 (7 bases). Trimming stripped 2 bases from V and 5 bases from J, with 17 bases between. This CDR3 comprises 16 residues. CDR1 and CDR2 (germline): KGHSH, LQKENI. CDR3 protein: CASSPSGGHPKDTQYF. DNA for the CDR3: TGTGCCAGCTCACCATCGGGGGGCCACCCCAAAGATACGCAGTATTTT.

The J gene is TRBJ2-7, the V gene TRBV9, with 8 bases identical to TRBD2. The trim removed 3 bases at V and 3 bases at J, leaving 8 bases unmatched. Germline loops: CDR1 SGDLS, CDR2 YYNGEE. This CDR3 is built from 15 residues. DNA of the CDR3: TGTGCCAGCAGCGGCGGACTAGCTTCTGTCTACGAGCAGTACTTC. Translated: CASSGGLASVYEQYF.

This chain connects TRBV11-2 to TRBJ2-2; maybe TRBD2 (6 bases). Trimming removed 5 bases at V and 5 bases at J, with 18 bases between. Looked up from germline, CDR1 is SGHAT and CDR2 is FQNNGV. The CDR3 extends over 16 amino acids. The CDR3 sequence is CASSPRLGGVTGELFF. The CDR3 region has the DNA TGTGCCAGCAGCCCCCGTCTTGGAGGGGTTACCGGGGAGCTGTTTTTT.

This clone is termed medium-sized (0.01 to 0.1%). The chain is built from TRBV6-1 and TRBJ2-2; 16 bases agree with TRBD2. The CDR3 runs 18 residues. In germline, CDR1 is MNHNS, CDR2 SASEGT. Trimming removed 7 bases from V and 6 bases from J; junction bases left unmatched: 11. As DNA, the CDR3 is TGTGCCAGCACTAAAGCGGGACTAGCGGGAGGGGGTCCCGGGGAGCTGTTTTTT. Translated: CASTKAGLAGGGPGELFF.

J is TRBJ1-6 and V is TRBV5-3; TRBD1 agrees at 8 bases. TRBV5-3 is an ORF, and what it does is uncertain. The CDR3 extends over 14 amino acids. Germline trimming cut 3 bases from V and 8 bases from J; bases unmatched to any gene: 4. CDR3 protein: CARSSDRGDSPLHF. CDR3 sequence (DNA): TGTGCCAGAAGCTCCGACAGGGGAGATTCACCCCTCCACTTT.

The V and J genes are TRBV19 and TRBJ1-5; 9 nucleotides match TRBD1. This CDR3 has 13 residues. J lost 7 bases, V lost 6 bases, and 4 bases had no gene match. Germline lookup yields CDR1 LNHDA and CDR2 SQIVND (reference sequence). The CDR3 here is CASRDRGNQPQHF. The CDR3 bases are TGTGCCAGTAGGGACAGGGGAAACCAGCCCCAGCATTTT.

The chain joins TRBV27 to TRBJ1-6, with 9 bases that match TRBD1. V dropped 6 bases and J dropped 9; count of bases not matched to a gene: 12. The CDR3 is made up of 16 amino acids. Germline loops: CDR1 MNHEY, CDR2 SMNVEV (reference sequence). For the CDR3, the DNA is TGTGCCAGCAGAAACCAAATGACAGGGGGTCGTTCACCCCTCCACTTT. It yields the protein CASRNQMTGGRSPLHF.

This clone was recorded only once. CDR3 residues: CASSFPAGGSTDTQYF. CDR3 coding DNA: TGCGCCAGCAGCTTCCCGGCGGGAGGAAGTACAGATACGCAGTATTTT. This sequence joins TRBV5-1 and TRBJ2-3, with TRBD2 matching 8 bases. Germline CDR1 and CDR2: SGHRS and YFSETQ. This CDR3 comprises 16 residues. The ends lost 2 bases at V and 3 bases at J; junction bases unmatched: 8.

V usage is TRBV19 and J usage is TRBJ1-2; D remains unclear. CDR1 LNHDA and CDR2 SQIVND come from the germline V gene (reference sequence). This CDR3 spans 18 amino acids. V lost 2 bases and J 7 bases, leaving 26 bases between the germline ends. The CDR3 region is CASSIRPARRAGDSGYTF. The CDR3 coding sequence is TGTGCCAGTAGTATAAGACCTGCAAGACGGGCGGGCGATAGTGGCTACACCTTC. Combining the CDR3 with reference TRBV19 and TRBJ1-2 gives the whole variable domain DGGITQSPKYLFRKEGQNVTLSCEQNLNHDAMYWYRQDPGQGLRLIYYSQIVNDFQKGDIAEGYSVSREKKESFPLTVTSAQKNPTAFYLCASSIRPARRAGDSGYTFGSGTRLTVV.

The chain links TRBV4-1 to TRBJ1-6; the D is unclear. V lost 0 bases to trimming and J lost 14 bases, with 11 bases between them. There are 13 residues in the CDR3. The V gene's germline CDR1 is MGHRA and CDR2 YSYEKL. DNA for the CDR3: TGCGCCAGCAGCCAAGATATCGGTTTGTCCCTCCACTTT. The encoded protein is CASSQDIGLSLHF.